This T cell receptor beta chain was observed in a study of blood T cell repertoires in COVID-19. Researchers sorted participants into cohorts using their self-reported clinical history. Measured with immunoSEQ multiplex PCR; TCRdb has only the in-frame clones, and not every one. The top ten hold around 1.2% of the sample, which has 70,000 to 90,000 clones, about 89% seen once. The TCR was taken from a woman in her forties or fifties with acute COVID-19. Material for sequencing was PBMCs or T cells enriched from blood (not recorded which).

CDR3 protein: CTSSQSGTSGRNYNEQFF. The CDR3 nucleotides are TGCACCAGCAGCCAGTCCGGGACTAGCGGGCGGAACTACAATGAGCAGTTCTTC. This sequence joins TRBV1 and TRBJ2-1; the table gives TRBD2 as D, unverified against the DNA. TRBV1 is listed as a pseudogene. The CDR3 runs 18 residues.